This TCR beta chain derives from a study of blood T cell repertoires in COVID-19. Study summary: Acute and convalescent COVID-19 samples came from the United States, Italy and Spain. T cells, B-cell-depleted T cells, or PBMCs provided the cDNA or gDNA that served as material.

Under the authors' procedure: Estimated nucleated cell counts came from reference gene primer amplification. Sequenced by immunoSEQ multiplex PCR; TCRdb stores in-frame clones only, minus some. D and trimming were read from the DNA, whereas the V and J calls and clone size are those reported in that table. This table holds some 80,000 clones, roughly 85% found once. This CDR3 region has 15 residues. V was pared by 0 bases and J by 4 bases, with 12 bases between. Germline CDR1 and CDR2: ENHRY and SYGVKD. Sequenced sample: peripheral blood. This TCR was recovered from a woman between 65 and 79 years old with acute or convalescent COVID-19. This rearrangement joins TRBV10-3 to TRBJ1-1; TRBD1 is a possible D gene (5 bases). The CDR3 protein is CAISESNLRGTEAFF. The CDR3 nucleotides read TGTGCCATCAGTGAGTCGAATCTAAGGGGCACTGAAGCTTTCTTT.